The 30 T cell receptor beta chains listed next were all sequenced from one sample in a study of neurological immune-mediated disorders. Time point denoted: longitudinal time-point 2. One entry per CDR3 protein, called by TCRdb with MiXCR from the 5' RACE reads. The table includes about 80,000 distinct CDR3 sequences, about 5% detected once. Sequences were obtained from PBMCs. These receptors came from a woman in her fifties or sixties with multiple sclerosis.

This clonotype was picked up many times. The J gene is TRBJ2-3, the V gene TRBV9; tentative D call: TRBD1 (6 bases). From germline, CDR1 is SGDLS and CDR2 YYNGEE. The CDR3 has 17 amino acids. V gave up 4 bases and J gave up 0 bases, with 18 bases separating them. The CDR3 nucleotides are TGTGCCAGCAGCAACCCCTACAGGGATCTGAGCACAGATACGCAGTATTTT. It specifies CASSNPYRDLSTDTQYF.

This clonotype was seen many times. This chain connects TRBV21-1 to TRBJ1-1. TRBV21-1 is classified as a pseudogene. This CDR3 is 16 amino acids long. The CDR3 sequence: CASSKGLPRLNTEAFF. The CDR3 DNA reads TGTGCCAGCAGCAAAGGTCTTCCACGACTGAACACTGAAGCTTTCTTT.

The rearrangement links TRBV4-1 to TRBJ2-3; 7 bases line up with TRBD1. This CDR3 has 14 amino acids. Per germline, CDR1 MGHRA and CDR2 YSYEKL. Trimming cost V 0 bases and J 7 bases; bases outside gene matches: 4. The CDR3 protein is CASSQEGTVNTQYF. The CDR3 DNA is TGCGCCAGCAGCCAAGAAGGGACAGTGAATACGCAGTATTTT.

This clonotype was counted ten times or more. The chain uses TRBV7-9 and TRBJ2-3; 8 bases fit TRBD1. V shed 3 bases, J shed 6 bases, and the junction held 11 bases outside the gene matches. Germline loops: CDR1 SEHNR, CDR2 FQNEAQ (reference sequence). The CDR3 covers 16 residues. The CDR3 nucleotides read TGTGCCAGCAGCTTTTCAGGGGGCTCCCAGACCGATACGCAGTATTTT. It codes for CASSFSGGSQTDTQYF.

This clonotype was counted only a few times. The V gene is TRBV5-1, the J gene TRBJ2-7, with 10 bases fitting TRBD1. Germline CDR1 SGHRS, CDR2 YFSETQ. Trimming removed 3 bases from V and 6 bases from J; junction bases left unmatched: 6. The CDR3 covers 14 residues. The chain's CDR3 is CASSSGDRGLEQYF. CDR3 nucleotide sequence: TGCGCCAGCAGCTCCGGGGACAGGGGTCTCGAGCAGTACTTC.

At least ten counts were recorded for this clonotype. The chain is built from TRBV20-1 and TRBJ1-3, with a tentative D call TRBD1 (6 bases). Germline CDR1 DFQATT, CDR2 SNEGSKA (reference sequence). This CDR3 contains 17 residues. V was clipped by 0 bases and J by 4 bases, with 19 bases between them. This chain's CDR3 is CSARDRVRGYSGNTIYF. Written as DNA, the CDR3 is TGCAGTGCTAGAGATCGGGTCAGGGGTTACTCCGGAAACACCATATATTTT.

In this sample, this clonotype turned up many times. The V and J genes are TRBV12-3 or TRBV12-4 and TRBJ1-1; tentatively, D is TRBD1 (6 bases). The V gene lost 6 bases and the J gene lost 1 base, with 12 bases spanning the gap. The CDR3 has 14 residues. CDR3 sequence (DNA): TGTGCCAGCAGCCTCAGGGGATCGAACACTGAAGCTTTCTTT. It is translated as CASSLRGSNTEAFF.

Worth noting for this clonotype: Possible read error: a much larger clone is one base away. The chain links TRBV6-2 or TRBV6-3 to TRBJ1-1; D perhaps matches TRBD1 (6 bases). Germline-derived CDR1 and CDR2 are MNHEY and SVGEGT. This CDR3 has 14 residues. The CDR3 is CARSYGGPNTEAFF. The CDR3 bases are TGTGCCAGAAGTTACGGGGGCCCGAACACTGAAGCTTTCTTT.

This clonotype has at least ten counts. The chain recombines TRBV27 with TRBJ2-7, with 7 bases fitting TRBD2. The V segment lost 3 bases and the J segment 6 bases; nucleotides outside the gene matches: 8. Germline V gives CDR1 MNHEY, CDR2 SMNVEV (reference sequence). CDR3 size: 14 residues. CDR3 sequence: CASSFPGLPREQYF. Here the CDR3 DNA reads TGTGCCAGCAGTTTCCCGGGACTACCACGCGAGCAGTACTTC.

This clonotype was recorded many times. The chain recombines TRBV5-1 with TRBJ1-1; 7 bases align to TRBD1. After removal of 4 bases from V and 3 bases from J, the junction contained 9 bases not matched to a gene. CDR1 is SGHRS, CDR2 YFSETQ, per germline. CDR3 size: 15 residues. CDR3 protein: CASSPRTGGDTEAFF. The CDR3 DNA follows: TGCGCCAGCAGCCCCCGGACAGGCGGGGACACTGAAGCTTTCTTT.

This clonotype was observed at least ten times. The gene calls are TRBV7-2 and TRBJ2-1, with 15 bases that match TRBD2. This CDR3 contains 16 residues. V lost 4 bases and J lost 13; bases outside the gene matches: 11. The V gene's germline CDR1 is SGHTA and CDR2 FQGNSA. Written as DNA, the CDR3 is TGTGCCAGCAGCTCCATGCCGGGACTAGCGGGGGGAGAACAGTTCTTC. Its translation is CASSSMPGLAGGEQFF.

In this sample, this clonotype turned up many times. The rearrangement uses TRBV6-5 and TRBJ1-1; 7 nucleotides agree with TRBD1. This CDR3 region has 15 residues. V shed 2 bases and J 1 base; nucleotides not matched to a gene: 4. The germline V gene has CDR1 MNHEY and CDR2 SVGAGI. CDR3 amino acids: CASSYRGGPNTEAFF. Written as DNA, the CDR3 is TGTGCCAGCAGTTACCGAGGGGGCCCGAACACTGAAGCTTTCTTT.

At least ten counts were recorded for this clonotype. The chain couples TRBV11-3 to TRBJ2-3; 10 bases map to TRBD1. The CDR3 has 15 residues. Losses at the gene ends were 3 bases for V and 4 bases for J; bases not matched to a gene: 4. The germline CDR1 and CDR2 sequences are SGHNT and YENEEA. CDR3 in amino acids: CASSLGQGKADTQYF. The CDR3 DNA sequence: TGTGCCAGCAGCTTGGGACAGGGGAAGGCAGATACGCAGTATTTT.

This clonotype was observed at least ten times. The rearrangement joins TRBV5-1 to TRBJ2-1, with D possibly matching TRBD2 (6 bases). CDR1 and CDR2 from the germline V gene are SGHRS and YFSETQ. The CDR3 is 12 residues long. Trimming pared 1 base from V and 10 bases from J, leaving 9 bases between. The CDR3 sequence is CASSLIGGEQFF. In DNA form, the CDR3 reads TGCGCCAGCAGCTTGATCGGGGGAGAGCAGTTCTTC.

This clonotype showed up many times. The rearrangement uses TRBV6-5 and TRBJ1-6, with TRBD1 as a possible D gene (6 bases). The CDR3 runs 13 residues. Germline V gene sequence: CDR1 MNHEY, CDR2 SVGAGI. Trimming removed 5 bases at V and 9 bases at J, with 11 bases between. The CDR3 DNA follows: TGTGCCAGCAGTCCAGGGGTCGGTTCACCCCTCCACTTT. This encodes CASSPGVGSPLHF.

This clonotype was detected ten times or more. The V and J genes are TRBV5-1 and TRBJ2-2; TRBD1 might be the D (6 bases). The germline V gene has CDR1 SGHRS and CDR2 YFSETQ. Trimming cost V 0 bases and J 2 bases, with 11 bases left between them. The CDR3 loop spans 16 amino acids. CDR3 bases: TGCGCCAGCAGCTTGGTAACAGGGTCTAACACCGGGGAGCTGTTTTTT. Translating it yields CASSLVTGSNTGELFF.

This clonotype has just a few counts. The CDR3 is CASGVTGQGYQETQYF. The CDR3 DNA follows: TGTGCCAGCGGGGTTACAGGGCAGGGATACCAAGAGACCCAGTACTTC. The gene calls are TRBV28 and TRBJ2-5, with D maybe TRBD1 (6 bases). V was pared by 8 bases and J by 0 bases, with 19 bases between. The CDR3 is made up of 16 amino acids. Germline values: CDR1 MDHEN, CDR2 SYDVKM.

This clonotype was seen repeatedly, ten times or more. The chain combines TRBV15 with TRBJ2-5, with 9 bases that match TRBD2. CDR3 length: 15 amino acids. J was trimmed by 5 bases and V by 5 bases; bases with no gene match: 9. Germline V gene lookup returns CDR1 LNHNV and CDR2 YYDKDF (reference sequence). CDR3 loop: CATSDPGTSRETQYF. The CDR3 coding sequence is TGTGCCACCAGCGATCCCGGGACTAGCAGGGAGACCCAGTACTTC.

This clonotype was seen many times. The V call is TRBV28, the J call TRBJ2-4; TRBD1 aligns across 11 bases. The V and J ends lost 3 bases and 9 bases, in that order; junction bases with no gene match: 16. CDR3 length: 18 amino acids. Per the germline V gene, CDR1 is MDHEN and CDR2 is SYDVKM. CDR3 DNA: TGTGCCAGCAGTTTGGGACCCGGACAGGGGGCCGATTTTGGCATTCAGTACTTC. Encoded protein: CASSLGPGQGADFGIQYF.

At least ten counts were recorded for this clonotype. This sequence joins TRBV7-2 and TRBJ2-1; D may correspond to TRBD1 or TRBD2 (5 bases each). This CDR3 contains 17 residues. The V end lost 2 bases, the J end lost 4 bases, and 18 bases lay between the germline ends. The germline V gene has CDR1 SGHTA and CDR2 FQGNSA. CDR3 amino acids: CASSLNSPWGIYNEQFF. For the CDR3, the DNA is TGTGCCAGCAGCTTAAATTCCCCATGGGGGATTTACAATGAGCAGTTCTTC.

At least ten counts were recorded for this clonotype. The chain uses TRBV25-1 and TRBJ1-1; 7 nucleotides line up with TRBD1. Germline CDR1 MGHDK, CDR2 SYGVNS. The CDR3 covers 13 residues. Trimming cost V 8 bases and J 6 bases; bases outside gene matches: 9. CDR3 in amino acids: CASLRDSLAEAFF. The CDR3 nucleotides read TGTGCCAGCCTCCGGGACAGTCTCGCTGAAGCTTTCTTT.

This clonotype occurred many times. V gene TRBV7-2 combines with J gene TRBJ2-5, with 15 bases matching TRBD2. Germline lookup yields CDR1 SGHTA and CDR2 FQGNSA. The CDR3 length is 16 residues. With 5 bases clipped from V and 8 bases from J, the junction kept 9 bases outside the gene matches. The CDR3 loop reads CASSTGLAGGRGTQYF. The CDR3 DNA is TGTGCCAGCAGCACAGGACTAGCGGGGGGGCGGGGTACCCAGTACTTC. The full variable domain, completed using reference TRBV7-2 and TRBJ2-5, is GAGVSQSPSNKVTEKGKDVELRCDPISGHTALYWYRQSLGQGLEFLIYFQGNSAPDKSGLPSDRFSAERTGGSVSTLTIQRTQQEDSAVYLCASSTGLAGGRGTQYFGPGTRLLVL.

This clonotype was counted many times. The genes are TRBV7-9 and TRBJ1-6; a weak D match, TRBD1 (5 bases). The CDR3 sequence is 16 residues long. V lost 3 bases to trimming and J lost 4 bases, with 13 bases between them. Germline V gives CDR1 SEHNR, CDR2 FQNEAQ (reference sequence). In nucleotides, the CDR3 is TGTGCCAGCAGCTTTGGGACGGGGTTTTATAATTCACCCCTCCACTTT. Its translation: CASSFGTGFYNSPLHF.

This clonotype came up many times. This CDR3 reads CAGQVSNTGELFF. CDR3 nucleotides: TGTGCTGGCCAGGTTTCGAACACCGGGGAGCTGTTTTTT. The gene calls are TRBV7-7 and TRBJ2-2, with D uncertain. The germline gives CDR1 SSHAT, CDR2 FNYEAQ (reference sequence). The CDR3 runs to 13 residues.

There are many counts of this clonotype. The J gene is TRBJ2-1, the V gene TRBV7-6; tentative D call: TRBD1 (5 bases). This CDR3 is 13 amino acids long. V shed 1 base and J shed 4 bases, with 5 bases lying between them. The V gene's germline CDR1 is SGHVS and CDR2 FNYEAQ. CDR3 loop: CASSLGQYNEQFF. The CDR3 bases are TGTGCCAGCAGCTTAGGACAGTACAATGAGCAGTTCTTC. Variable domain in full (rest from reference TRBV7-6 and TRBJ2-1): GAGVSQSPRYKVTKRGQDVALRCDPISGHVSLYWYRQALGQGPEFLTYFNYEAQQDKSGLPNDRFSAERPEGSISTLTIQRTEQRDSAMYRCASSLGQYNEQFFGPGTRLTVL.

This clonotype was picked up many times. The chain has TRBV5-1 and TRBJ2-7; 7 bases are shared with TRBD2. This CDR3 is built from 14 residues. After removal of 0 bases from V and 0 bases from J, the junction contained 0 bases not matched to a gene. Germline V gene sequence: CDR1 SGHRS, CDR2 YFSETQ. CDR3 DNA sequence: TGCGCCAGCAGCTTGGGGGGGGGCTCCTACGAGCAGTACTTC. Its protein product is CASSLGGGSYEQYF.

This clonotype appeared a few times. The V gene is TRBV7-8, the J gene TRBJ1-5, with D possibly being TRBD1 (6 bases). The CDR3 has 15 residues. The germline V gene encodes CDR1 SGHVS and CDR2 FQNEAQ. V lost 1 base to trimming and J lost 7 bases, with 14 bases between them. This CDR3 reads CASSLGVGAGQPQHF. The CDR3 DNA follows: TGTGCCAGCAGCTTAGGAGTGGGGGCAGGACAGCCCCAGCATTTT.

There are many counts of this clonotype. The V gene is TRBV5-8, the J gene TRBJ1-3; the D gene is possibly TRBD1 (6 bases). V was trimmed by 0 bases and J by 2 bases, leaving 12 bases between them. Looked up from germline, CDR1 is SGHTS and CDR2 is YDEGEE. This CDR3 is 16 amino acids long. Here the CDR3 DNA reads TGTGCCAGCAGCTTGGTACGCGGGGGGCCTGGAAACACCATATATTTT. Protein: CASSLVRGGPGNTIYF.

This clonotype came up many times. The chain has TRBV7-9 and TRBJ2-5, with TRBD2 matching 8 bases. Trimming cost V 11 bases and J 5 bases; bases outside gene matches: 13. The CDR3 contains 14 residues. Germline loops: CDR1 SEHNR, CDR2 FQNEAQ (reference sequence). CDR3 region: CAFSAPSGSETQYF. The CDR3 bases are TGTGCCTTTTCCGCCCCGAGCGGGAGTGAGACCCAGTACTTC.

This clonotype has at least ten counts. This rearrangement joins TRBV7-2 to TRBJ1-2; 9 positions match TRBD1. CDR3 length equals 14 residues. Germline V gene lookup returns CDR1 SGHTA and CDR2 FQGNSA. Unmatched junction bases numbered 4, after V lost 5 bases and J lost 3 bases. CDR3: CASSVQGADYGYTF. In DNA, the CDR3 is TGTGCCAGCAGCGTACAGGGGGCAGACTATGGCTACACCTTC. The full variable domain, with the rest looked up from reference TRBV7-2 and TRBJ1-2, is GAGVSQSPSNKVTEKGKDVELRCDPISGHTALYWYRQSLGQGLEFLIYFQGNSAPDKSGLPSDRFSAERTGGSVSTLTIQRTQQEDSAVYLCASSVQGADYGYTFGSGTRLTVV.